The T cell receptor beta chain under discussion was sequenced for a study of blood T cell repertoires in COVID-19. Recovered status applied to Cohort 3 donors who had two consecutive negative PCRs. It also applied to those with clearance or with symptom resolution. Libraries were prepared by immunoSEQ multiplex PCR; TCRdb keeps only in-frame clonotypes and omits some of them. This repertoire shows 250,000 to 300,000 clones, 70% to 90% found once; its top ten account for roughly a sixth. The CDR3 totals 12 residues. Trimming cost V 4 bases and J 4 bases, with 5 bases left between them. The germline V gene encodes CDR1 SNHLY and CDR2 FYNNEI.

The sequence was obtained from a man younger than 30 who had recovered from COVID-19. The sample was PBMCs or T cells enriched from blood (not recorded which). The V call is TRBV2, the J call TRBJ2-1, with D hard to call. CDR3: CASSGPYNEQFF. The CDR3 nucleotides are TGTGCCAGCAGTGGGCCTTACAATGAGCAGTTCTTC.